The clone carrying this TCR beta chain was detected many times. TCR alpha and beta CDR3 regions were amplified from RNA using iRepertoire nested multiplex PCR. MiXCR, applied by TCRdb to the multiplex PCR reads, yields one record per CDR3 protein. The profile shows 300,000 to 450,000 distinct CDR3 sequences, roughly two fifths of them singletons. The data were obtained in a study of glioma-infiltrating T cells. The clonotype originates from a human donor with low-grade glioma or glioblastoma, undergoing nonglioma brain surgery, or in good health (not recorded which). Source material: glioma tissue, nonneoplastic brain tissue, or PBMCs (not recorded which).

The CDR3 protein is CASFSGSSYNEQFF. The CDR3 bases are TGTGCCAGCTTTAGCGGGAGCTCCTACAATGAGCAGTTCTTC. V usage is TRBV6-1 and J usage is TRBJ2-1; 9 bases are shared with TRBD2. V lost 8 bases and J lost 0; bases outside the gene matches: 2. The CDR3 covers 14 residues. Germline V gives CDR1 MNHNS, CDR2 SASEGT.